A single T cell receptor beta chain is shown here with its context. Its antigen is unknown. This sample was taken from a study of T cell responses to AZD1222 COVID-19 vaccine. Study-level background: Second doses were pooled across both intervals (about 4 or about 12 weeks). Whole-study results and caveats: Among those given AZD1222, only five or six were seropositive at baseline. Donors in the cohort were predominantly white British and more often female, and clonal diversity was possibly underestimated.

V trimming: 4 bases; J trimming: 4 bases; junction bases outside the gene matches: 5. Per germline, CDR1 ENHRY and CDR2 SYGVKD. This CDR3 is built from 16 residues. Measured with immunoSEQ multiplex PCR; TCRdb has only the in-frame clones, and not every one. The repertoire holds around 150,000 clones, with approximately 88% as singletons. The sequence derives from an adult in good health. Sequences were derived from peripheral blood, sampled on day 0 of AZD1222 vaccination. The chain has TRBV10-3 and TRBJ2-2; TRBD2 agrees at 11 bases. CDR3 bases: TGTGCCATCAGTGGACTAGCGGGACTAGGCACCGGGGAGCTGTTTTTT. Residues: CAISGLAGLGTGELFF.